The sequence of this T cell receptor beta chain was determined in a study of cytomegalovirus exposure and HLA in healthy donors. Whole-study findings and limits: The study labeled under 200 TCR beta chains cytomegalovirus-associated. In an earlier analysis, most TCR beta V segments were productive about 87% or about 30% of the time. Clonal expansion, a later analysis showed, was greater in HLA-associated TCR beta chains than in equally common others.

Comments on this clone: As yet, its antigen is unknown.

60 Vbeta and 13 Jbeta primers were used in PCR. TCRdb's table, derived via immunoSEQ multiplex PCR, lists solely in-frame clones and lacks some. Of about 100,000 clones listed, around 74% were seen once; the top ten hold approximately 3.2%. The CDR3 contains 14 residues. After removal of 6 bases from V and 5 bases from J, the junction contained 8 bases not matched to a gene. Germline CDR1 is SNHLY and CDR2 is FYNNEI. The material sequenced was PBMCs. This chain uses TRBV2 with TRBJ1-2, with 8 nucleotides matching TRBD1. This clonotype was obtained from a female donor in good health and CMV-seropositive. The DNA of the CDR3 is TGTGCCAGCAGCCTCCAGGGGACAGGATATGGCTACACCTTC. Translation gives CASSLQGTGYGYTF.